The rows below give T cell receptor beta chains drawn from one sample of a study of pediatric ulcerative colitis. TCRdb keeps only in-frame clones here, not all; method: immunoSEQ multiplex PCR. Among about 64,000 clones listed, roughly nine tenths were seen once. The material sequenced was blood. The receptors here all came from a boy between 5 and 17 years old with severe ulcerative colitis. The CDR3 runs from the conserved cysteine through the conserved F or W. Each record gives: D gene, V gene, J gene, clone size, CDR3 DNA, CDR3 protein. The D gene is left open where the match is weak. Clone size appears in some rows only: once, few, many, or a class for an expanded clone.

>NA|TRBV27|TRBJ1-2|NA
TGTGCCAGCACGCCAGGCGGAGGGCAGTACGGCTACACCTTC
CASTPGGGQYGYTF
>NA|TRBV27|TRBJ2-7|NA
TGTGCCAGCGGTTACTCCTACGAGCAGTACTTC
CASGYSYEQYF
>NA|TRBV10-2|TRBJ2-2|NA
TGCGCCAGCAGTGAGTCGGGGGCGTCCGCGAACACCGGGGAGCTGTTTTTT
CASSESGASANTGELFF
>NA|TRBV6-1|TRBJ2-7|NA
TGTGCCAGCAGTGAAGAGAGGTCGACAGGCTCCTACGAGCAGTACTTC
CASSEERSTGSYEQYF
>NA|TRBV5-4|TRBJ1-1|NA
TGTGCCAGCAGCTTGGTACCGAACACTGAAGCTTTCTTT
CASSLVPNTEAFF
>TRBD1|TRBV11-2|TRBJ2-4|NA
TGTGCCAGCAGCCCCGTGGGGTCAGGGGGCGACATTCAGTACTTC
CASSPVGSGGDIQYF
>TRBD1|TRBV28|TRBJ2-5|NA
TGTGCCAGGGGAAGGGACAGAACCGACCAAGAGACCCAGTACTTC
CARGRDRTDQETQYF
>NA|TRBV6-6|TRBJ2-5|NA
TGTGCCAGCAGTAGCTGGGTCCAAGAGACCCAGTACTTC
CASSSWVQETQYF
>TRBD2|TRBV7-7|TRBJ2-2|NA
TGTGCTAGCAGCTCGAGCGGGATGGACACCGGGGAGCTGTTTTTT
CASSSSGMDTGELFF
>TRBD2|TRBV6-5|TRBJ2-1|NA
TGTGCCAGCAGTTACCGCGGGCGGGAGGCCTACAATGAGCAGTTCTTC
CASSYRGREAYNEQFF
>TRBD2|TRBV5-1|TRBJ2-3|NA
TGCGCCAGCAGTTTAGTTCCGGGACTAGGGTTTAGGTTCGTCGTCTTCACAGATACGCAGTATTTT
CASSLVPGLGFRFVVFTDTQYF
>NA|TRBV5-4|TRBJ1-4|NA
TGTGCCAGCAGCCCTGCAACTAATGAAAAACTGTTTTTT
CASSPATNEKLFF
>NA|TRBV5-6|TRBJ2-3|few
TGTGCCAGCAGCTTGTTCCTGGGGACACTCACAGATACGCAGTATTTT
CASSLFLGTLTDTQYF
>TRBD1|TRBV6-6|TRBJ1-2|NA
TGTGCCAGCAGTTCACCCGGACAGGCATACTATGGCTACACCTTC
CASSSPGQAYYGYTF
>NA|TRBV29-1|TRBJ2-3|NA
TGCAGCCATACCGGGGGTGTATTCACAGATACGCAGTATTTT
CSHTGGVFTDTQYF
>NA|TRBV29-1|TRBJ2-1|NA
TGCAGCGTTGATAGTCGTGTCCCCAGCTCCTACAATGAGCAGTTCTTC
CSVDSRVPSSYNEQFF
>TRBD2|TRBV4-1|TRBJ2-5|NA
TGCGCCAGCAGCCAATCGGGGACTAGCGGGGGGTTCGGGACCCAGTACTTC
CASSQSGTSGGFGTQYF
>NA|TRBV12-1|TRBJ2-7|NA
TGTGCCAGCAGCTTTCGGACTAGCGGGAGGACCTACGAGCAGTACTTC
CASSFRTSGRTYEQYF
>TRBD1|TRBV19|TRBJ1-2|NA
TGTGCCAGTAGTATCGGACAGGGGGTCTCTTATGGCTACACCTTC
CASSIGQGVSYGYTF
>NA|TRBV27|TRBJ2-1|NA
TGTGCCAGCAGTTCGTCCCTCGGGACAAGCTCCTACAATGAGCAGTTCTTC
CASSSSLGTSSYNEQFF
>NA|TRBV11-2|TRBJ1-2|few
TGTGCCAGCAGCTTAGTAGGGAATCCCCTCTATGGCTACACCTTC
CASSLVGNPLYGYTF
>NA|TRBV19|TRBJ2-3|NA
TGTGCCAGTAGTATGGTCAGCGGAGATACGCAGTATTTT
CASSMVSGDTQYF
>NA|TRBV13|TRBJ2-3|NA
TGTGCCAGCACCCACGAGGACTCTCGATCAGATACGCAGTATTTT
CASTHEDSRSDTQYF
>NA|TRBV21-1|TRBJ2-7|NA
TGTGCCAGCAGCAAAGGTTCTAGCGGGAGTTCCTACGAGCAGTACTTC
CASSKGSSGSSYEQYF
>NA|TRBV6-5|TRBJ1-3|NA
TGTGCCAGCAGCTGGGGCTCGACCGGAAACACCATATATTTT
CASSWGSTGNTIYF
>NA|TRBV6-5|TRBJ2-7|NA
TGTGCCAGTTCTAGTACGCGGGATCCCAACGAGCAGTACTTC
CASSSTRDPNEQYF
>TRBD2|TRBV7-2|TRBJ2-7|NA
TGTGCCAGCGGACCCCTAGCGGAGTCCTACGAGCAGTACTTC
CASGPLAESYEQYF
>TRBD2|TRBV15|TRBJ2-7|NA
TGTGCCACCAGCAGGACTAGCGGTCTCTCCTACGAGCAGTACTTC
CATSRTSGLSYEQYF
>NA|TRBV30|TRBJ1-3|NA
TGTGCCTGGCTCTCTGGAAACACCATATATTTT
CAWLSGNTIYF
>TRBD2|TRBV7-2|TRBJ2-7|NA
TGTGCCAGCAGCTTCACTAGCGGGAGTGAGGGACAGTACTTC
CASSFTSGSEGQYF
>NA|TRBV2|TRBJ2-1|NA
TGTGCCAGCGTTCAGAGAGGAGAGCAGTTCTTC
CASVQRGEQFF
>NA|TRBV5-6|TRBJ1-2|NA
TGTGCCAGCAGCACCCAAGGGGGGGGAGGCTACACCTTC
CASSTQGGGGYTF
>TRBD1|TRBV7-2|TRBJ2-1|NA
TGTGCCAGCAGCCAGAGAGGGGGCGATGAGCAGTTCTTC
CASSQRGGDEQFF